The 13 T cell receptor beta chains reported below all come from one sample, sequenced in a study of T cell clonality in common variable immunodeficiency. Whole-study findings and limits: Fewer deletions and N-nucleotide insertions were reportedly seen in common variable immunodeficiency TCR beta sequences.

Some clones are missing from TCRdb's copy, which holds only in-frame ones; the method was immunoSEQ multiplex PCR. The sample holds roughly 34,000 clones, and no clone turns up only once. These TCRs are of unknown antigen specificity. Source material: peripheral blood mononuclear cells. These receptors were taken from a human donor with common variable immunodeficiency.

There are many counts of this clone. The CDR3 DNA, read in part, is TGTGCCAGCAGCTTGACAGGGGCCTACGAG. It specifies CASSLTGAYE. The full CDR3 is CASSLTGAYEQYF. This chain connects TRBV11-3 to TRBJ2-7, with TRBD1 matching 8 bases. The CDR3 is cut off 3 residues early in the read; its end comes from the germline J gene. The CDR3 covers 13 residues. Germline CDR1 reads SGHNT; CDR2 reads YENEEA. Trimming at V came to 3 bases and at J to 2 bases, leaving 0 bases not matched to a gene.

This clone has a count of ten or more. The CDR3 end is not reached by the read, which stops 3 residues before it; the germline J gene fills it in. The chain joins TRBV10-3 to TRBJ1-1; D unclear. V shed 3 bases and J shed 1 base, with 6 bases lying between them. CDR1 and CDR2 (germline): ENHRY, SYGVKD. The CDR3 spans 13 residues. Incomplete CDR3 DNA: TGTGCCATCAGTGAAAAGGGGAACACTGAA. It translates to CAISEKGNTE. The complete CDR3 protein is CAISEKGNTEAFF.

This clone was seen a few times. The CDR3 extends 3 residues past the end of the read, so its final part is completed from the germline J gene. V usage is TRBV11-3 and J usage is TRBJ2-7; TRBD2 matches at 11 bases. The CDR3 runs 13 residues. Germline CDR1 SGHNT, CDR2 YENEEA. Trimming cost V 5 bases and J 5 bases; bases outside gene matches: 2. The sequenced part of the CDR3 DNA is TGTGCCAGCAGCCCGGGACTAGCGGACGAG. This sequence encodes CASSPGLADE. The whole CDR3 protein reads CASSPGLADEQYF.

This clone occurred many times. Read sequence stops 3 residues before the CDR3 end, and the germline J gene provides the missing end. This chain links TRBV29-1 with TRBJ2-5; TRBD1 matches 7 bases. Per the germline V gene, CDR1 is SQVTM and CDR2 is ANQGSEA. The junction had 1 base not matched to a gene; V was cut back by 5 bases and J by 1 base. The CDR3 has 12 amino acids. The DNA read from the CDR3 is TGCAGCGTTCGGACAGGCCAAGAGACC. This encodes CSVRTGQET. In full, the CDR3 is CSVRTGQETQYF.

As concerns this clone: Coverage ceases 3 residues before the CDR3 finishes, and the germline J gene fills in the end. The chain links TRBV7-3 to TRBJ2-1; possible D gene TRBD2, 6 bases. Per the germline V gene, CDR1 is SGHTA and CDR2 is FQGTGA. The CDR3 runs to 13 residues. The V end was cut by 9 bases, the J end by 7 bases, with 16 bases between. CDR3 protein: CARWWGGVNEQFF. Partial CDR3 DNA: TGTGCCAGGTGGTGGGGCGGGGTAAATGAG.

This clone was seen ten or more times. The DNA ends 3 residues before the CDR3 does, and the rest of the CDR3 is filled in from the germline J gene. This chain links TRBV9 with TRBJ2-1; no definite D call. V gave up 0 bases and J gave up 9 bases, with 13 bases separating them. The CDR3 has 14 residues. Per the germline V gene, CDR1 is SGDLS and CDR2 is YYNGEE. The part of the CDR3 DNA that was read is TGTGCCAGCAGCGTAGCTGATCTCCAAGGTGAG. Translating gives CASSVADLQGE. The full CDR3 protein is CASSVADLQGEQFF.

As to this clone: The read ends 3 residues early relative to the CDR3; the germline J gene fills the gap. This chain joins TRBV7-3 and TRBJ2-2; TRBD1 matches 9 bases. The V and J ends lost 4 bases and 6 bases, in that order; junction bases with no gene match: 9. The CDR3 is 16 residues long. Germline CDR1 is SGHTA and CDR2 is FQGTGA. CDR3 DNA (partial): TGTGCCAGCAGCTCACCGGACAGGGGAGAAGCCGGGGAG. This sequence encodes CASSSPDRGEAGE. The whole CDR3 protein is CASSSPDRGEAGELFF. Full variable domain (missing parts from reference TRBV7-3 and TRBJ2-2): GAGVSQTPSNKVTEKGKYVELRCDPISGHTALYWYRQSLGQGPEFLIYFQGTGAADDSGLPNDRFFAVRPEGSVSTLKIQRTERGDSAVYLCASSSPDRGEAGELFFGEGSRLTVL.

This clone was observed a few times. The read comes to an end 3 residues before the CDR3 does, leaving the germline J gene to fill in the end. Different DNA sequences within this sample yield the same CDR3. The V call is TRBV2, the J call TRBJ1-1; possibly TRBD1 for D (5 bases). Germline-derived CDR1 and CDR2 are SNHLY and FYNNEI. The CDR3 consists of 13 residues. V was cut by 4 bases and J by 1 base, with 7 bases left in between. The CDR3 region is CASSAQGNTEAFF. CDR3 DNA, as far as it was read: TGTGCCAGCAGTGCTCAGGGGAACACTGAA.

This clone occurred a few times. The CDR3 end falls 3 residues outside the read, so it is completed with the germline J gene. The rearrangement joins TRBV19 to TRBJ2-3, with TRBD1 matching 10 bases. The CDR3 spans 15 residues. After removal of 5 bases from V and 4 bases from J, the junction contained 6 bases not matched to a gene. The V gene's germline CDR1 is LNHDA and CDR2 SQIVND (reference sequence). The sequenced CDR3 bases are TGTGCCAGTAGTCAGGGACAGGGGTGGGCAGATACG. This sequence encodes CASSQGQGWADT. The full-length CDR3 reads as CASSQGQGWADTQYF.

This clone has just a few counts. The observed sequence ends 3 residues before the CDR3 terminus, with the missing tail filled in from the germline J gene. This rearrangement joins TRBV30 to TRBJ1-1; D possibly corresponds to TRBD1 (5 bases). This CDR3 comprises 14 residues. Germline V CDR1 and CDR2: GTSNPN, SVGIG (reference sequence). Trimming took off 0 bases at V and 4 bases at J, with 12 bases between the two ends. The part of the CDR3 DNA that was read is TGTGCCTGGAGTGTAGATTTTACAGGCACTGAA. It specifies CAWSVDFTGTE. In full, the CDR3 reads CAWSVDFTGTEAFF.

About this clone: The read falls 3 residues short of the CDR3 end, and the missing part is taken from the germline J gene. This chain joins TRBV19 and TRBJ1-1; 7 positions match TRBD1. V dropped 5 bases and J dropped 0; count of bases not matched to a gene: 9. Germline CDR1 reads LNHDA; CDR2 reads SQIVND (reference sequence). This CDR3 is built from 16 residues. The DNA read from the CDR3 is TGTGCCAGTAGTTCTCGCCAGGGGGGCCTGAACACTGAA. It yields the protein CASSSRQGGLNTE. The CDR3 as a whole reads CASSSRQGGLNTEAFF. Looking up the rest from reference TRBV19 and TRBJ1-1 gives the full variable domain: DGGITQSPKYLFRKEGQNVTLSCEQNLNHDAMYWYRQDPGQGLRLIYYSQIVNDFQKGDIAEGYSVSREKKESFPLTVTSAQKNPTAFYLCASSSRQGGLNTEAFFGQGTRLTVV.

This clone appeared a few times. The CDR3 end falls 3 residues outside the read, so it is completed with the germline J gene. The chain joins TRBV30 to TRBJ1-2; tentative D call: TRBD1 (5 bases). V was pared by 0 bases and J by 6 bases, with 14 bases between. There are 14 residues in the CDR3. Per germline, CDR1 GTSNPN and CDR2 SVGIG (reference sequence). The CDR3 loop reads CAWSVWLQGHGYTF. CDR3 bases read: TGTGCCTGGAGTGTATGGCTGCAGGGCCATGGC.

This clone showed up just a few times. The read ends 3 residues shy of where the CDR3 ends; the end is completed using the germline J gene. The chain recombines TRBV19 with TRBJ1-5, with 7 bases fitting TRBD1. The ends lost 6 bases at V and 0 bases at J; junction bases unmatched: 11. Germline-derived CDR1 and CDR2 are LNHDA and SQIVND (reference sequence). The CDR3 has 17 residues. CDR3 DNA, as far as it was read: TGTGCCAGTAGGACTATTAAACAGGGGCTTAGCAATCAGCCC. Its protein product is CASRTIKQGLSNQP. The CDR3 in full is CASRTIKQGLSNQPQHF.